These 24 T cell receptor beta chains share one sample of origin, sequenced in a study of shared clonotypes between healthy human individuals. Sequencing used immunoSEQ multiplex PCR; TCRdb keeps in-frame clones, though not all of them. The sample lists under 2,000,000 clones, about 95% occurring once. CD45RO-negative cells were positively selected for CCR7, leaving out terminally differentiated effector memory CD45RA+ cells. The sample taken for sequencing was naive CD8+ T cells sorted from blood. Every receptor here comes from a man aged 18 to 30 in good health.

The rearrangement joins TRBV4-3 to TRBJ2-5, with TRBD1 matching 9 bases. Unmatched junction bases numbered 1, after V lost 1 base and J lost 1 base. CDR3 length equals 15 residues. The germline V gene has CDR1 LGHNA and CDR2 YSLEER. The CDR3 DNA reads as TGCGCCAGCAGCCAAGGGACAGGGGCCCAAGAGACCCAGTACTTC. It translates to CASSQGTGAQETQYF.

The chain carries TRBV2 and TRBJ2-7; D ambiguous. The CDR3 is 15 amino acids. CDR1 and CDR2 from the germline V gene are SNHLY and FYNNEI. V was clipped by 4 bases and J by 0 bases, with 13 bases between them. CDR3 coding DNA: TGTGCCAGCAGTGTGGCGGTCCTAAGCTCCTACGAGCAGTACTTC. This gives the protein CASSVAVLSSYEQYF.

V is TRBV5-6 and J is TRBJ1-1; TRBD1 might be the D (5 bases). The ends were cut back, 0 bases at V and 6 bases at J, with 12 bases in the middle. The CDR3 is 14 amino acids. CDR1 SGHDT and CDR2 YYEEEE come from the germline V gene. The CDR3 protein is CASSLVGGEAEAFF. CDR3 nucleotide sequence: TGTGCCAGCAGCTTGGTCGGGGGTGAGGCTGAAGCTTTCTTT. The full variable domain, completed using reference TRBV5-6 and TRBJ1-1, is DAGVTQSPTHLIKTRGQQVTLRCSPKSGHDTVSWYQQALGQGPQFIFQYYEEEERQRGNFPDRFSGHQFPNYSSELNVNALLLGDSALYLCASSLVGGEAEAFFGQGTRLTVV.

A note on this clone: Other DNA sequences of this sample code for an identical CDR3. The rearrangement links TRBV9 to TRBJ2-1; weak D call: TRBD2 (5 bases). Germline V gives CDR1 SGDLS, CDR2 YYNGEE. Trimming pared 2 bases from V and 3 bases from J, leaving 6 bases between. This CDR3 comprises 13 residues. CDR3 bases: TGTGCCAGCAGCGTCGGGGACTACAATGAGCAGTTCTTC. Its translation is CASSVGDYNEQFF.

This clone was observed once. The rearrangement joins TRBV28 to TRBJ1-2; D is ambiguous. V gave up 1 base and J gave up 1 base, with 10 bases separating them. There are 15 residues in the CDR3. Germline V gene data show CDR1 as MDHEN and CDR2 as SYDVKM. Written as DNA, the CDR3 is TGTGCCAGCAGTTTATTGGCCGACTATAACTATGGCTACACCTTC. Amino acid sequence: CASSLLADYNYGYTF.

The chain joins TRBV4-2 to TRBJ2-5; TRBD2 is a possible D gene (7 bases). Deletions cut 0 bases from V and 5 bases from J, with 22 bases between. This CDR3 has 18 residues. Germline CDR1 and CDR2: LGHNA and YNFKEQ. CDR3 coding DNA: TGTGCCAGCAGCCAAGATCCCGGGGGGCCGACCTCCGGGGAGACCCAGTACTTC. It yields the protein CASSQDPGGPTSGETQYF.

For the CDR3, the DNA is TGTGCCAGCATTGCCCGAAGCACAGATACGCAGTATTTT. This sequence encodes CASIARSTDTQYF. V and J are TRBV5-6 and TRBJ2-3; D gene uncertain. This CDR3 contains 13 residues. V was pared by 6 bases and J by 0 bases, with 8 bases between. The germline gives CDR1 SGHDT, CDR2 YYEEEE.

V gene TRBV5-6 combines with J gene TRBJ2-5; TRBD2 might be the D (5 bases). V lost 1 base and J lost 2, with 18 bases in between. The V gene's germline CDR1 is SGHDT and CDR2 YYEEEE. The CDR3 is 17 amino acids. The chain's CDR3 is CASSLRGRQLIQETQYF. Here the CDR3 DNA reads TGTGCCAGCAGCTTGAGAGGGCGGCAGCTAATTCAAGAGACCCAGTACTTC.

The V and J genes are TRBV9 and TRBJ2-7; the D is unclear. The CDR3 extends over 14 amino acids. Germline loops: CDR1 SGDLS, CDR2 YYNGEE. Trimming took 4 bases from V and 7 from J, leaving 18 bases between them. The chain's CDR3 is CASSPRTGGPEQYF. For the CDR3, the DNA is TGTGCCAGCAGCCCCCGGACGGGTGGGCCGGAGCAGTACTTC.

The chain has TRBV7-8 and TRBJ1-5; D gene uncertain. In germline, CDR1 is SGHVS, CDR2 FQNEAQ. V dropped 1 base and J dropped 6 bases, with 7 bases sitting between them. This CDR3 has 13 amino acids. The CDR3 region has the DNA TGTGCCAGCAGCTTAGGTGGTGGTCAGCCCCAGCATTTT. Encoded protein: CASSLGGGQPQHF.

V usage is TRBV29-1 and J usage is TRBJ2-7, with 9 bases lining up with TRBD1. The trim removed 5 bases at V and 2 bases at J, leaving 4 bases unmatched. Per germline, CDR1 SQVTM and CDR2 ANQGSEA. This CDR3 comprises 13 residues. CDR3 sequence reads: CSVPGQGTYEQYF. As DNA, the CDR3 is TGCAGCGTTCCGGGACAGGGAACCTACGAGCAGTACTTC.

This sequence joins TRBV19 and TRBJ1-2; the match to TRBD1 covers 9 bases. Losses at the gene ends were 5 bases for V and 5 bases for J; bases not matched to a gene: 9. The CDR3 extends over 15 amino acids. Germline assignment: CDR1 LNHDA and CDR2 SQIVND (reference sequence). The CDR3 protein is CASSFAGTGTYGYTF. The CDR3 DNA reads TGTGCCAGTAGTTTTGCCGGGACAGGGACTTATGGCTACACCTTC. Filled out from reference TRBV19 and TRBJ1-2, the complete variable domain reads DGGITQSPKYLFRKEGQNVTLSCEQNLNHDAMYWYRQDPGQGLRLIYYSQIVNDFQKGDIAEGYSVSREKKESFPLTVTSAQKNPTAFYLCASSFAGTGTYGYTFGSGTRLTVV.

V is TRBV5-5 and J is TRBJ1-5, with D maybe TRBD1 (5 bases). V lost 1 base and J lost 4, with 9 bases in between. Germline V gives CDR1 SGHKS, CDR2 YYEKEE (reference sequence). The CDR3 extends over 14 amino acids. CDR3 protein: CASSLHEGNQPQHF. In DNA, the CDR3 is TGTGCCAGCAGCTTGCATGAGGGGAATCAGCCCCAGCATTTT.

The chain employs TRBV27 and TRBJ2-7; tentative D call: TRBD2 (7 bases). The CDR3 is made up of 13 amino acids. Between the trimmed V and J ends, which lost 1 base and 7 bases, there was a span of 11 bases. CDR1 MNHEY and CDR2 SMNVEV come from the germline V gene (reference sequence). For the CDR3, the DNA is TGTGCCAGCAGTTTATGGCGGGGGCAGGAGCAGTACTTC. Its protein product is CASSLWRGQEQYF.

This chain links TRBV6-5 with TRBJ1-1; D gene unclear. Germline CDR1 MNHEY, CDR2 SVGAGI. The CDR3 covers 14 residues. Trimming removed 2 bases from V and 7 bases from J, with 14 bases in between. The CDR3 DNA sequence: TGTGCCAGCAGTTACGAGCTGGGGTTGGTTGAAGCTTTCTTT. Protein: CASSYELGLVEAFF.

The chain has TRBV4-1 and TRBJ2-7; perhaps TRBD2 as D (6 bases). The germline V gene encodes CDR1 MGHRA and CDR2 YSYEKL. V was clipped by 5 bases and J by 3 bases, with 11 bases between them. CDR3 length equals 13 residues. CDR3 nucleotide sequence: TGCGCCAGCAGCTTTCGACTAGACTACGAGCAGTACTTC. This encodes CASSFRLDYEQYF.

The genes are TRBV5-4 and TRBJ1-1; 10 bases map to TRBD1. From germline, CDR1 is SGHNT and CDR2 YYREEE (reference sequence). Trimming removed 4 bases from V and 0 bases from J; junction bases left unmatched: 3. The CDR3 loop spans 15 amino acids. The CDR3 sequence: CASSQGQGMNTEAFF. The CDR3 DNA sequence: TGTGCCAGCAGCCAGGGACAGGGGATGAACACTGAAGCTTTCTTT. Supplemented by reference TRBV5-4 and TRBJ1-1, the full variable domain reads ETGVTQSPTHLIKTRGQQVTLRCSSQSGHNTVSWYQQALGQGPQFIFQYYREEENGRGNFPPRFSGLQFPNYSSELNVNALELDDSALYLCASSQGQGMNTEAFFGQGTRLTVV.

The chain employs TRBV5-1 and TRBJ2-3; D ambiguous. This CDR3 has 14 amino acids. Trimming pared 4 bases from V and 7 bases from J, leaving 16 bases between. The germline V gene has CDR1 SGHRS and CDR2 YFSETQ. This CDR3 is CASSPADGRNTQYF. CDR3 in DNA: TGCGCCAGCAGCCCGGCGGACGGGCGGAATACGCAGTATTTT.

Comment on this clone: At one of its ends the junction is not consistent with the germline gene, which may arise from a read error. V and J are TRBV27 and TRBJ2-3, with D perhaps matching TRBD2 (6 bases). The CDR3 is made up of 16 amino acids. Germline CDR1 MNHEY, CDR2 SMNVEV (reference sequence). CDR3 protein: CATSLLFRDSTDTQYF. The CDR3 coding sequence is TGTGCCACCAGTTTACTCTTCCGGGACTCCACAGATACGCAGTATTTT.

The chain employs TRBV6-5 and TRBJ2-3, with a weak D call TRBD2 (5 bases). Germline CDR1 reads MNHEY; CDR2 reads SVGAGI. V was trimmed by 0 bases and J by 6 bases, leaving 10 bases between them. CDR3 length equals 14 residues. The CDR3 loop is CASSYSSPGDTQYF. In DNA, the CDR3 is TGTGCCAGCAGTTACTCGTCCCCGGGGGATACGCAGTATTTT.

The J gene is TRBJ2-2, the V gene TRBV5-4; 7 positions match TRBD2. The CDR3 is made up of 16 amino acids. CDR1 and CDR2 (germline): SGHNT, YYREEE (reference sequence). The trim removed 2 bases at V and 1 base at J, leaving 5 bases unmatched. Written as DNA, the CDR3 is TGTGCCAGCAGCTTATCTTCGGGGGGGAACACCGGGGAGCTGTTTTTT. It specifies CASSLSSGGNTGELFF.

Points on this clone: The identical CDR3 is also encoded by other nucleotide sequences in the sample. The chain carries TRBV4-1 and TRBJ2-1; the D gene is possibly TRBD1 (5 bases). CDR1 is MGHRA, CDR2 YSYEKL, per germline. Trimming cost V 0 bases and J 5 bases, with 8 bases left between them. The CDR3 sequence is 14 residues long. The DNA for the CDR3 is TGCGCCAGCAGCCAAGAAGTGGGGCACAATGAGCAGTTCTTC. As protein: CASSQEVGHNEQFF.

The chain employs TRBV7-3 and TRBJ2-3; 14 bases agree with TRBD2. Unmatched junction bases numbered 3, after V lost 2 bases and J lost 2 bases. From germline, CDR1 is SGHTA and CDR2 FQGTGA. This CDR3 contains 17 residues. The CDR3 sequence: CASSLGTSGGPTDTQYF. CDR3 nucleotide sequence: TGTGCCAGCAGCTTAGGGACTAGCGGGGGACCCACAGATACGCAGTATTTT.

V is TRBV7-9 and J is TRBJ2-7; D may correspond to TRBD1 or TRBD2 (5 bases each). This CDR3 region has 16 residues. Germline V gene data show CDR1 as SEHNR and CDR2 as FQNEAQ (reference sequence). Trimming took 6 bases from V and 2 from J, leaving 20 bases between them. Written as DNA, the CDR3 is TGTGCCAGCAGTCCACGAGTCGGGGCGGGCCCCTACGAGCAGTACTTC. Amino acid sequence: CASSPRVGAGPYEQYF. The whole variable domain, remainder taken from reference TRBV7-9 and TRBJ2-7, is DTGVSQNPRHKITKRGQNVTFRCDPISEHNRLYWYRQTLGQGPEFLTYFQNEAQLEKSRLLSDRFSAERPKGSFSTLEIQRTEQGDSAMYLCASSPRVGAGPYEQYFGPGTRLTVT.